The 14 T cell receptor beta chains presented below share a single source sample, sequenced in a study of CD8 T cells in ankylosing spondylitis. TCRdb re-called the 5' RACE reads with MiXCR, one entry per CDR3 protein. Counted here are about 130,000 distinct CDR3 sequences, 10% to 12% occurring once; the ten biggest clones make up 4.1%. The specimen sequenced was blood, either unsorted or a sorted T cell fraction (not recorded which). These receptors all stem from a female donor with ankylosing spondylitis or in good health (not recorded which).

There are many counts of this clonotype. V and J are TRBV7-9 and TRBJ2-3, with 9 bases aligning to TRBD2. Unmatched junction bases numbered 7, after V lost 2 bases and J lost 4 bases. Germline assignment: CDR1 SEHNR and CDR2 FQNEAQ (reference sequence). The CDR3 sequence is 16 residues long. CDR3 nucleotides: TGTGCCAGCAGCTTAACAAAGCGGGGGGCCCCAGATACGCAGTATTTT. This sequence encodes CASSLTKRGAPDTQYF.

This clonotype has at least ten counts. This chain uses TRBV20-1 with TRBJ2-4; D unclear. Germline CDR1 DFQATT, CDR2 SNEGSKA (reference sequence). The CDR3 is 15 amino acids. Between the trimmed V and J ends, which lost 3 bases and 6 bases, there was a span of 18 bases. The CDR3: CSASLGFNSINIQYF. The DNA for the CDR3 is TGCAGTGCTAGCCTAGGATTCAATTCAATAAACATTCAGTACTTC.

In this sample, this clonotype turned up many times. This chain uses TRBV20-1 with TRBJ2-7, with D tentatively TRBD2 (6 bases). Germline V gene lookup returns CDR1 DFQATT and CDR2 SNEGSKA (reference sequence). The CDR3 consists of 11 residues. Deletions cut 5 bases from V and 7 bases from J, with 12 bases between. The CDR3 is CSAASVREQYF. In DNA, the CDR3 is TGCAGTGCTGCTAGCGTGCGGGAGCAGTACTTC.

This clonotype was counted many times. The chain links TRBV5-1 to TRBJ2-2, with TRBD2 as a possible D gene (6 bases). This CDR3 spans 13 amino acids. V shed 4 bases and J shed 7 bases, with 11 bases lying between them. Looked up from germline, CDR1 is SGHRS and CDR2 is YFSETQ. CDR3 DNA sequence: TGCGCCAGCAGCCGGGAGTACGGCGGGGAGCTGTTTTTT. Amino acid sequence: CASSREYGGELFF. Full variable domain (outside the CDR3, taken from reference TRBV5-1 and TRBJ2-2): KAGVTQTPRYLIKTRGQQVTLSCSPISGHRSVSWYQQTPGQGLQFLFEYFSETQRNKGNFPGRFSGRQFSNSRSEMNVSTLELGDSALYLCASSREYGGELFFGEGSRLTVL.

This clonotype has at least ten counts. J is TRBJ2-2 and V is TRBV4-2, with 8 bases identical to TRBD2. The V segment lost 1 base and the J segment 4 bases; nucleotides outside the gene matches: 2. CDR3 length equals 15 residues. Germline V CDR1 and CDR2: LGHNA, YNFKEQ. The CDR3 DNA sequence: TGTGCCAGCAGCCAAGGTCTAGCGGGCACCGGGGAGCTGTTTTTT. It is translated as CASSQGLAGTGELFF.

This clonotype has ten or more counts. The CDR3 is CAWSVGSSSYNEQFF. The CDR3 nucleotides read TGTGCCTGGAGTGTAGGGTCGAGCTCCTACAATGAGCAGTTCTTC. The rearrangement uses TRBV30 and TRBJ2-1; D gene uncertain. Trimming stripped 0 bases from V and 0 bases from J, with 9 bases between. The CDR3 contains 15 residues. The germline V gene has CDR1 GTSNPN and CDR2 SVGIG (reference sequence). Using reference TRBV30 and TRBJ2-1 for the parts outside the CDR3, the full variable domain is SQTIHQWPATLVQPVGSPLSLECTVEGTSNPNLYWYRQAAGRGLQLLFYSVGIGQISSEVPQNLSASRPQDRQFILSSKKLLLSDSGFYLCAWSVGSSSYNEQFFGPGTRLTVL.

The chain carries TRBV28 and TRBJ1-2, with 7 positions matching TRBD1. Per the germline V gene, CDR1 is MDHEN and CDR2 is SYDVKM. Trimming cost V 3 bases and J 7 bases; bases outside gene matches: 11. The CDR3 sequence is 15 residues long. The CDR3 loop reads CASSLAGQSWGGYTF. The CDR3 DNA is TGTGCCAGCAGTTTGGCGGGACAGTCCTGGGGTGGCTACACCTTC.

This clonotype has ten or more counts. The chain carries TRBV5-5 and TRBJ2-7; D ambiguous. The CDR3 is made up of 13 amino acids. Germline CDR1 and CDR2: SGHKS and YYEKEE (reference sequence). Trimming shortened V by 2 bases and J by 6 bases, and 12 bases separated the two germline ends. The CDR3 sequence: CASSFPHATEQYF. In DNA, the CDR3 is TGTGCCAGCAGCTTTCCCCACGCAACCGAGCAGTACTTC.

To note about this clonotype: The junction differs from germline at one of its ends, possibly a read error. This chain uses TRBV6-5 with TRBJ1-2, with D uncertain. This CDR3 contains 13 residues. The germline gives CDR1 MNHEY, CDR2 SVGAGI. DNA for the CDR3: TGTGCCAGCAGTTACACTTCAGGCTATGGCTATACCTTC. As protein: CASSYTSGYGYTF.

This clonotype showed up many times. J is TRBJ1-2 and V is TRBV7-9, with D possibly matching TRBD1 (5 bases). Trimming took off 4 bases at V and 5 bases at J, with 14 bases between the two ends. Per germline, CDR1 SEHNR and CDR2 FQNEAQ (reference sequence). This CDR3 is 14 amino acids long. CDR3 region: CASSSQVPIYGYTF. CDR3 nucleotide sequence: TGTGCCAGCAGCTCACAGGTCCCCATTTATGGCTACACCTTC.

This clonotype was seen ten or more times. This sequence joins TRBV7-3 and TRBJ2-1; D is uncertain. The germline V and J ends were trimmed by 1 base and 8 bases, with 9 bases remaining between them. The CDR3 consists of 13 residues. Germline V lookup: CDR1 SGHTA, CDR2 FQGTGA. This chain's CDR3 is CASSLMRDDEQFF. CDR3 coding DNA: TGTGCCAGCAGCTTAATGCGTGACGATGAGCAGTTCTTC.

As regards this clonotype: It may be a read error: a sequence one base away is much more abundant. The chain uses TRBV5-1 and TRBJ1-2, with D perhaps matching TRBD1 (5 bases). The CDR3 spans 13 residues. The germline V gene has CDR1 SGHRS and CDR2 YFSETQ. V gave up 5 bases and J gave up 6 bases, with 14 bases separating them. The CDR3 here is CASRIGGEDGYTF. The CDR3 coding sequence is TGCGCCAGCAGGATCGGGGGGGAAGATGGCTACACCTTC.

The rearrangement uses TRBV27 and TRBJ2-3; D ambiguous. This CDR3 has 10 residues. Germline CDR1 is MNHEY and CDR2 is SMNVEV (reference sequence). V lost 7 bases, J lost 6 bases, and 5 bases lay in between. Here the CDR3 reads CASMGDTQYF. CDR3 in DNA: TGTGCCAGCATGGGGGATACGCAGTATTTT.

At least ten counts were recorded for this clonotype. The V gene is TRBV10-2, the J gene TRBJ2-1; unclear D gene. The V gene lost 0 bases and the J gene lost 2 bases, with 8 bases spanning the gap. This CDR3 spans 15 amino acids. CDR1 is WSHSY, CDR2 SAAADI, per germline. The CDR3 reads CASSESFGTYNEQFF. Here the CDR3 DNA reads TGCGCCAGCAGTGAGTCTTTCGGCACCTACAATGAGCAGTTCTTC.